This T cell receptor beta chain derives from a study of CD8+ T cells in alopecia areata. The wider study: Among treated patients, oral tofacitinib was administered at 5 to 10 mg twice daily. Patients remained on tofacitinib for 6 to 18 months and then went 6 months without it.

RNA was extracted and reverse transcribed into cDNA as the sequencing template. Here immunoSEQ multiplex PCR was the method, and the copy in TCRdb shows in-frame clones only, minus some. The table records hundreds of thousands of clones, about two thirds of them present only once. In this sample, this clone turned up many times. Germline assignment: CDR1 LNHDA and CDR2 SQIVND (reference sequence). Trimming shortened V by 4 bases and J by 5 bases, and 14 bases separated the two germline ends. CDR3 length: 14 amino acids. Here the sequenced sample was CD4+ T cells sorted from blood, taken at week 0. The genes are TRBV19 and TRBJ2-5; possibly TRBD1 for D (6 bases). The source is a human donor with alopecia areata. This CDR3 reads CASSTNRDRETQYF. The CDR3 nucleotides are TGTGCCAGTAGTACCAACAGGGACCGGGAGACCCAGTACTTC.